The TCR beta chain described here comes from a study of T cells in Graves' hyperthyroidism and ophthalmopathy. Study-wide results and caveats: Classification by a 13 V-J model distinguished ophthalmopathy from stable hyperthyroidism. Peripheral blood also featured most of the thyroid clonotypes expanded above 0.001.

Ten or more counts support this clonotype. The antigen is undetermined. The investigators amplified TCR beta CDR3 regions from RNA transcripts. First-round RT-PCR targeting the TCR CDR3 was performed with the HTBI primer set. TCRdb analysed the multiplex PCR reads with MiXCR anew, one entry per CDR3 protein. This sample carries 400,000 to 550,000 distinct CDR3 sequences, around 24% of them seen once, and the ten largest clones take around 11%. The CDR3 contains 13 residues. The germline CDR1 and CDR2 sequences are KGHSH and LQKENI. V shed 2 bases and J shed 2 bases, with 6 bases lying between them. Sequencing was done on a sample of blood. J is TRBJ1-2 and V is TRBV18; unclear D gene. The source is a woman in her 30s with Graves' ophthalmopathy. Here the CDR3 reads CASSPNQNYGYTF. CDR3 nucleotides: TGTGCCAGCTCACCAAACCAGAACTATGGCTACACCTTC.